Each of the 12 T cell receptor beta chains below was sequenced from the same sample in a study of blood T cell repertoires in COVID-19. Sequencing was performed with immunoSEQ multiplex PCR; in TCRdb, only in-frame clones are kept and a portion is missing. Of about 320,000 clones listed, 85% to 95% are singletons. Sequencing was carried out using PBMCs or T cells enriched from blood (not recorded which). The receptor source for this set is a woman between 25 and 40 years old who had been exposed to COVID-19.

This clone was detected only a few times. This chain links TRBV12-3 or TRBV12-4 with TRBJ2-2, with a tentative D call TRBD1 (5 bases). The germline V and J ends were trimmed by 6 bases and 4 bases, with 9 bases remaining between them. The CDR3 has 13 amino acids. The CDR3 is CASSSGFTGELFF. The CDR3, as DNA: TGTGCCAGCAGCTCAGGGTTCACCGGGGAGCTGTTTTTT.

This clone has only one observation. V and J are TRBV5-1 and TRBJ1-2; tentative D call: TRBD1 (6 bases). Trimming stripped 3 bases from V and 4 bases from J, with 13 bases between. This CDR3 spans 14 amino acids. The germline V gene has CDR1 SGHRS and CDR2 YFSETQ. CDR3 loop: CASSSADRSYGYTF. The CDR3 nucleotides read TGCGCCAGCAGCTCGGCGGACAGAAGCTATGGCTACACCTTC.

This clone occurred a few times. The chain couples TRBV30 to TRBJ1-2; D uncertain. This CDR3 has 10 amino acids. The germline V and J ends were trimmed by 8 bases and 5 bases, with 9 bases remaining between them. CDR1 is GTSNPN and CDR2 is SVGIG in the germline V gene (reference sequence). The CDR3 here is CAHRSYGYTF. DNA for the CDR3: TGTGCCCACCGTAGTTATGGCTACACCTTC.

This chain's CDR3 is CSVEDLTTFLDYGYTF. The DNA for the CDR3 is TGCAGCGTTGAAGATCTTACCACATTCCTTGACTATGGCTACACCTTC. The chain is built from TRBV29-1 and TRBJ1-2, with D hard to call. The length of the CDR3 is 16 residues. V lost 0 bases, J lost 3 bases, and 17 bases lay in between. The V gene's germline CDR1 is SQVTM and CDR2 ANQGSEA.

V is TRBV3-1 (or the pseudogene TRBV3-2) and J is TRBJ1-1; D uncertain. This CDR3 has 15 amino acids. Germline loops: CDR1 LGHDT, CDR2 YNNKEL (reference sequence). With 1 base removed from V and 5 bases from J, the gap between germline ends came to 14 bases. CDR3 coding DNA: TGTGCCAGCAGCCAAGCGCCCGGGGTGGGTACTGAAGCTTTCTTT. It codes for CASSQAPGVGTEAFF.

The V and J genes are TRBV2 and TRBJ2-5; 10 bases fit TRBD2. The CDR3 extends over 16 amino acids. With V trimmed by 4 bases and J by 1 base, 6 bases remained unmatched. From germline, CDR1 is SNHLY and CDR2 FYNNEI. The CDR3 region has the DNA TGTGCCAGCAGTGGGGGCCTAGCGGGGGTCCAAGAGACCCAGTACTTC. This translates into CASSGGLAGVQETQYF.

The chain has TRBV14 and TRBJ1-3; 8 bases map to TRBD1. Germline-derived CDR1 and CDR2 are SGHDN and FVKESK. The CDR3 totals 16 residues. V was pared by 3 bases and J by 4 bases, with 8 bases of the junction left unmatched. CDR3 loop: CASSHPGQGGGNTIYF. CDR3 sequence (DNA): TGTGCCAGCAGCCACCCAGGACAGGGAGGAGGAAACACCATATATTTT.

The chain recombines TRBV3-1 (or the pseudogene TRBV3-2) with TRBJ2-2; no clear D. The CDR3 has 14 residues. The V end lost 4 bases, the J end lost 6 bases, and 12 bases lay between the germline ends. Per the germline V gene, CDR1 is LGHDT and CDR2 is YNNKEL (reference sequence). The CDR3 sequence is CASSPTLPSGELFF. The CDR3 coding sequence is TGTGCCAGCAGCCCAACTTTGCCGTCCGGGGAGCTGTTTTTT.

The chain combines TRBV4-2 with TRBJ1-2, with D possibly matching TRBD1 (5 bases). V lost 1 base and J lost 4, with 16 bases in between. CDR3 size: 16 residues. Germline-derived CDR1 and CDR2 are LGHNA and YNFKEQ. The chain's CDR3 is CASSQVQGSRGYGYTF. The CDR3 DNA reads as TGTGCCAGCAGCCAAGTCCAGGGAAGTCGAGGCTATGGCTACACCTTC.

The CDR3 DNA reads TGTGCCAGCAGTGCGGAGGGAGCGGGGCGCTCACCTTCCTACGAGCAGTACTTC. Protein: CASSAEGAGRSPSYEQYF. The chain recombines TRBV25-1 with TRBJ2-7, with 7 bases lining up with TRBD2. Germline CDR1 is MGHDK and CDR2 is SYGVNS. The CDR3 consists of 18 residues. The V segment lost 4 bases and the J segment 1 base; nucleotides outside the gene matches: 16.

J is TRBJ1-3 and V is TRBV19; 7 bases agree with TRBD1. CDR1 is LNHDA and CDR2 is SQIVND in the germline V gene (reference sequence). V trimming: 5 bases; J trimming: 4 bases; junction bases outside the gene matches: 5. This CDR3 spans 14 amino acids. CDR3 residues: CASSDRASGNTIYF. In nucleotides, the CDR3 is TGTGCCAGTAGTGACAGGGCGTCCGGAAACACCATATATTTT.

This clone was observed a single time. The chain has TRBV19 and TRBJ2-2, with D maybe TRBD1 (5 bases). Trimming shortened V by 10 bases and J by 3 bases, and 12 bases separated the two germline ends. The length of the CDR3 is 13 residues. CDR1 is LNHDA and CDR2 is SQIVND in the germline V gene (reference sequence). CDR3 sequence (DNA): TGTGCCATAAGCCAGACAGACACCGGGGAGCTGTTTTTT. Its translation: CAISQTDTGELFF.